This TCR beta chain was captured in a study of T cell responses to AZD1222 COVID-19 vaccine. Study overall: Second-dose schedules of about 4 or about 12 weeks were combined. Study-wide findings and caveats: Within unmutated variant regions lay the reported targets of nearly half of spike-specific TCRs.

With regard to this clone: Its antigen is undetermined.

Trimming left V 6 bases short and J 3 bases short, with 8 bases between. CDR3 length: 13 residues. Germline V gene lookup returns CDR1 WSHSY and CDR2 SAAADI. Assay: immunoSEQ multiplex PCR; the TCRdb copy retains only in-frame clones and omits some. The sample consists of approximately 150,000 clones, approximately 93% of them appearing once. The sequence derives from an adult in good health. Material: peripheral blood, obtained on day 0 of AZD1222 vaccination. This chain links TRBV10-2 with TRBJ2-2; no firm D call. The CDR3 reads CASSAVYTGELFF. The CDR3 bases are TGCGCCAGCAGCGCAGTTTACACCGGGGAGCTGTTTTTT.